Listed below are T cell receptor beta chains from one sample, sequenced in a study of T cell repertoires in cytomegalovirus infection. Which antigens these TCRs recognize remains unknown. TCRdb reanalysed the reads using MiXCR and keeps one entry per CDR3 protein. The sample holds 650,000 to 850,000 distinct CDR3 sequences, about 29% seen once. This sample comprised cultured CD8+ T cells from PBMCs, obtained from culture after CMV antigen stimulation. Every receptor here comes from a human donor in good health (CMV status not recorded). Some clones in this sample may be carry-over from other donors' samples. The CDR3 runs from the conserved cysteine through the conserved F or W. Fields, in order: J gene, clone size, D gene, V gene, CDR3 protein, CDR3 DNA. A D gene is named only where the DNA matches it firmly. The size entry is marked missing in some rows and otherwise reads once, few, many or a size class.

j_gene: TRBJ2-5; abundance: few; d_gene: -; v_gene: TRBV20-1; CDR3aa: CSARDPNPVGETQYF; CDR3nt: TGCAGTGCTAGAGATCCCAATCCTGTGGGAGAGACCCAGTACTTC
j_gene: TRBJ2-1; abundance: once; d_gene: -; v_gene: TRBV7-9; CDR3aa: CASSFGRDEQFF; CDR3nt: TGTGCCAGCAGCTTCGGGCGGGATGAGCAGTTCTTC
j_gene: TRBJ2-7; abundance: few; d_gene: TRBD2; v_gene: TRBV7-9; CDR3aa: CASSAGLGAYEQYF; CDR3nt: TGTGCCAGCAGCGCCGGACTAGGCGCCTACGAGCAGTACTTC
j_gene: TRBJ2-1; abundance: -; d_gene: -; v_gene: TRBV24-1; CDR3aa: CATSDQGGPRFGQFF; CDR3nt: TGTGCCACCAGTGATCAGGGGGGTCCTCGCTTTGGGCAGTTCTTC
j_gene: TRBJ1-6; abundance: -; d_gene: TRBD1; v_gene: TRBV6-5; CDR3aa: CASSFRDRVSPLHF; CDR3nt: TGTGCCAGCAGTTTTCGGGACAGGGTCTCACCTCTCCACTTT
j_gene: TRBJ2-5; abundance: many; d_gene: -; v_gene: TRBV7-6; CDR3aa: CASSLYGETQYF; CDR3nt: TGTGCCAGCAGCTTGTATGGTGAGACCCAGTACTTC
j_gene: TRBJ1-1; abundance: few; d_gene: -; v_gene: TRBV7-9; CDR3aa: CASSSDANTEAFF; CDR3nt: TGTGCCAGCAGCTCCGACGCCAACACTGAAGCTTTCTTT
j_gene: TRBJ1-6; abundance: -; d_gene: -; v_gene: TRBV6-5; CDR3aa: CASSYVREGFNSYNSPLHF; CDR3nt: TGTGCCAGCAGTTACGTCCGTGAGGGCTTTAATTCCTATAATTCACCCCTCCACTTT
j_gene: TRBJ2-1; abundance: many; d_gene: TRBD1; v_gene: TRBV7-6; CDR3aa: CASSLANGDRDRNEQFF; CDR3nt: TGTGCCAGCAGCTTAGCCAACGGGGACAGGGATCGCAATGAGCAGTTCTTC
j_gene: TRBJ2-1; abundance: -; d_gene: -; v_gene: TRBV19; CDR3aa: CASSIHIGESSYNEQFF; CDR3nt: TGTGCCAGTAGTATACACATTGGGGAGAGTTCCTACAATGAGCAGTTCTTC
j_gene: TRBJ2-3; abundance: few; d_gene: TRBD2; v_gene: TRBV9; CDR3aa: CASSSGLGETDTQYF; CDR3nt: TGTGCCAGCAGCTCGGGACTAGGAGAAACAGATACGCAGTATTTT
j_gene: TRBJ2-1; abundance: few; d_gene: TRBD1; v_gene: TRBV6-2/TRBV6-3; CDR3aa: CASRTPGQGANEQFF; CDR3nt: TGTGCCAGCAGAACCCCGGGACAGGGGGCTAATGAGCAGTTCTTC
j_gene: TRBJ1-3; abundance: few; d_gene: -; v_gene: TRBV29-1; CDR3aa: CSVEDWDDSGNTIYF; CDR3nt: TGCAGCGTTGAAGATTGGGACGATTCTGGAAACACCATATATTTT
j_gene: TRBJ1-3; abundance: -; d_gene: -; v_gene: TRBV7-8; CDR3aa: CASSLSGRSGNTIYF; CDR3nt: TGTGCCAGCAGCTTATCCGGGCGCTCTGGAAACACCATATATTTT
j_gene: TRBJ2-1; abundance: -; d_gene: -; v_gene: TRBV19; CDR3aa: CASSMMNEQFF; CDR3nt: TGTGCCAGTAGTATGATGAATGAGCAGTTCTTC
j_gene: TRBJ2-3; abundance: -; d_gene: -; v_gene: TRBV27; CDR3aa: CASSSPSAMSLTDTQYF; CDR3nt: TGTGCCAGCAGTTCCCCAAGTGCTATGTCCCTCACAGATACGCAGTATTTT
j_gene: TRBJ2-5; abundance: -; d_gene: -; v_gene: TRBV7-9; CDR3aa: CASSSRLETQYF; CDR3nt: TGTGCCAGCAGCTCCCGGTTGGAGACCCAGTACTTC
j_gene: TRBJ2-1; abundance: -; d_gene: -; v_gene: TRBV15; CDR3aa: CATGGPAGEQFF; CDR3nt: TGTGCCACCGGGGGTCCCGCCGGTGAGCAGTTCTTC
j_gene: TRBJ1-5; abundance: -; d_gene: -; v_gene: TRBV27; CDR3aa: CASSPGEGRNQPQHF; CDR3nt: TGTGCCAGCAGTCCAGGGGAGGGACGCAATCAGCCCCAGCATTTT
j_gene: TRBJ2-1; abundance: -; d_gene: -; v_gene: TRBV11-2; CDR3aa: CASSLDRSSGNEQFF; CDR3nt: TGTGCCAGCAGCTTAGATCGGAGCAGTGGAAATGAGCAGTTCTTC
j_gene: TRBJ1-1; abundance: -; d_gene: -; v_gene: TRBV6-6; CDR3aa: CASSYSPYTREAFF; CDR3nt: TGTGCCAGCAGTTACTCCCCCTATACGAGGGAAGCTTTCTTT
j_gene: TRBJ2-7; abundance: -; d_gene: -; v_gene: TRBV27; CDR3aa: CASSPAGSGYDEQYF; CDR3nt: TGTGCCAGCAGTCCCGCGGGGTCGGGTTACGACGAGCAGTACTTC
j_gene: TRBJ2-1; abundance: -; d_gene: TRBD2; v_gene: TRBV19; CDR3aa: CASSMLAGYNEQFF; CDR3nt: TGTGCCAGTAGTATGCTAGCGGGGTACAATGAGCAGTTCTTC
j_gene: TRBJ1-5; abundance: many; d_gene: -; v_gene: TRBV7-8; CDR3aa: CASSNDGDRDYEGPQHF; CDR3nt: TGTGCCAGCAGCAACGATGGGGACCGGGACTACGAAGGGCCCCAGCATTTT
j_gene: TRBJ1-1; abundance: -; d_gene: -; v_gene: TRBV6-5; CDR3aa: CASSHSDVEAFF; CDR3nt: TGTGCCAGCAGTCACTCAGACGTTGAAGCTTTCTTT
j_gene: TRBJ2-1; abundance: few; d_gene: TRBD2; v_gene: TRBV19; CDR3aa: CASSIPRTSGGPYNEQFF; CDR3nt: TGTGCCAGTAGTATTCCTCGGACTAGCGGGGGCCCTTACAATGAGCAGTTCTTC
j_gene: TRBJ1-2; abundance: -; d_gene: TRBD1; v_gene: TRBV6-8; CDR3aa: CASSYSGTGQTERTPNYGYTF; CDR3nt: TGTGCCAGCAGTTACAGCGGGACAGGACAAACGGAGCGGACCCCTAACTATGGCTACACCTTC
j_gene: TRBJ1-5; abundance: -; d_gene: -; v_gene: TRBV6-1; CDR3aa: CASSELHVGNQPQHF; CDR3nt: TGTGCCAGCAGTGAACTTCACGTGGGCAATCAGCCCCAGCATTTT
j_gene: TRBJ1-3; abundance: few; d_gene: -; v_gene: TRBV7-6; CDR3aa: CASSFDSLSGNTIYF; CDR3nt: TGTGCCAGCAGCTTTGACAGCCTCTCTGGAAACACCATATATTTT
j_gene: TRBJ1-5; abundance: -; d_gene: TRBD1; v_gene: TRBV19; CDR3aa: CASSMSRGAYQPQHF; CDR3nt: TGTGCCAGTAGTATGAGCAGGGGGGCATATCAGCCCCAGCATTTT
j_gene: TRBJ2-1; abundance: few; d_gene: -; v_gene: TRBV12-3/TRBV12-4; CDR3aa: CASCWTFNEQFF; CDR3nt: TGTGCCAGCTGTTGGACTTTCAATGAGCAGTTCTTC
j_gene: TRBJ2-5; abundance: -; d_gene: -; v_gene: TRBV2; CDR3aa: CASSETSGTQETQYF; CDR3nt: TGTGCCAGCAGTGAAACCTCCGGGACCCAAGAGACCCAGTACTTC
j_gene: TRBJ2-1; abundance: many; d_gene: TRBD2; v_gene: TRBV6-1; CDR3aa: CASRRSGGHYEQFF; CDR3nt: TGTGCCAGCCGACGTAGCGGGGGACACTATGAGCAGTTCTTC
j_gene: TRBJ2-5; abundance: -; d_gene: -; v_gene: TRBV24-1; CDR3aa: CATSDWIEETQYF; CDR3nt: TGTGCCACCAGTGATTGGATAGAAGAGACCCAGTACTTC
j_gene: TRBJ1-1; abundance: -; d_gene: -; v_gene: TRBV29-1; CDR3aa: CSVGDMNTEAFF; CDR3nt: TGCAGCGTTGGTGACATGAACACTGAAGCTTTCTTT
j_gene: TRBJ2-1; abundance: few; d_gene: TRBD2; v_gene: TRBV6-5; CDR3aa: CASSQTTSGGDNEQFF; CDR3nt: TGTGCCAGCAGTCAAACGACTAGCGGGGGGGACAATGAGCAGTTCTTC
j_gene: TRBJ2-1; abundance: -; d_gene: TRBD2; v_gene: TRBV20-1; CDR3aa: CSARDSKRGVYNEQFF; CDR3nt: TGCAGTGCTAGAGATTCTAAGCGGGGGGTATACAATGAGCAGTTCTTC
j_gene: TRBJ2-2; abundance: -; d_gene: TRBD1; v_gene: TRBV11-2; CDR3aa: CASSPWTGNTGELFF; CDR3nt: TGTGCCAGCAGCCCATGGACAGGGAACACCGGGGAGCTGTTTTTT
j_gene: TRBJ1-1; abundance: many; d_gene: -; v_gene: TRBV7-6; CDR3aa: CASSTRRGEAFF; CDR3nt: TGTGCCAGCAGCACCCGACGGGGTGAAGCTTTCTTT
j_gene: TRBJ2-7; abundance: -; d_gene: TRBD1; v_gene: TRBV10-3; CDR3aa: CAIGGDRGYEQYF; CDR3nt: TGTGCCATCGGGGGGGACAGGGGCTACGAGCAGTACTTC
j_gene: TRBJ1-3; abundance: few; d_gene: -; v_gene: TRBV4-1; CDR3aa: CASSLLPPAGNSPPGNTIYF; CDR3nt: TGCGCCAGCAGCCTCCTACCCCCCGCAGGGAACTCGCCGCCTGGAAACACCATATATTTT
j_gene: TRBJ1-1; abundance: -; d_gene: -; v_gene: TRBV2; CDR3aa: CASSVGGSSTEAFF; CDR3nt: TGTGCCAGCAGTGTGGGAGGGTCGAGCACTGAAGCTTTCTTT
j_gene: TRBJ2-1; abundance: few; d_gene: -; v_gene: TRBV19; CDR3aa: CATGRNSYNEQFF; CDR3nt: TGTGCCACCGGACGGAACAGCTACAATGAGCAGTTCTTC
j_gene: TRBJ1-5; abundance: -; d_gene: -; v_gene: TRBV4-3; CDR3aa: CASSQDGWSREGYYQPQHF; CDR3nt: TGCGCCAGCAGCCAAGATGGTTGGTCCAGGGAGGGGTATTATCAGCCCCAGCATTTT
j_gene: TRBJ2-1; abundance: -; d_gene: TRBD2; v_gene: TRBV28; CDR3aa: CASSPITSGGAFEQFF; CDR3nt: TGTGCCAGCAGCCCTATTACTAGCGGGGGGGCATTTGAGCAGTTCTTC
j_gene: TRBJ1-1; abundance: -; d_gene: -; v_gene: TRBV6-1; CDR3aa: CASSDAEGYTEAFF; CDR3nt: TGTGCCAGCAGTGATGCGGAGGGGTACACTGAAGCTTTCTTT
j_gene: TRBJ1-1; abundance: few; d_gene: -; v_gene: TRBV5-5; CDR3aa: CASSLAWAQYTEAFF; CDR3nt: TGTGCCAGCAGCTTGGCCTGGGCACAGTACACTGAAGCTTTCTTT
j_gene: TRBJ2-5; abundance: -; d_gene: -; v_gene: TRBV12-3/TRBV12-4; CDR3aa: CASRWTDLETQYF; CDR3nt: TGTGCCAGCAGATGGACAGATTTAGAGACCCAGTACTTC